This T cell receptor (beta chain) comes out of a study of T-cell reconstitution after alpha-beta-depleted transplantation in children. Trimming took 1 base from V and 9 from J, leaving 10 bases between them. CDR1 is MNHEY, CDR2 SMNVEV, per germline (reference sequence). The CDR3 sequence is 14 residues long. This clonotype was recorded a few times. Using unique molecular identifiers, the investigators prepared the TCRbeta library. TCRdb independently ran MiXCR on the PCR reads; one entry per CDR3 protein. The sample records hundreds of thousands of distinct CDR3 sequences, roughly 18% being singletons.

The source was PBMCs from the stem cell graft donor, collected from the stem cell graft. The sequence came from a human donor who donated a stem cell graft to a child with acute lymphoblastic leukemia. V and J are TRBV27 and TRBJ1-6, with D unresolved. The CDR3 region has the DNA TGTGCCAGCAGTTTATTGGGGAGGGTTTCACCCCTCCACTTT. It encodes CASSLLGRVSPLHF.